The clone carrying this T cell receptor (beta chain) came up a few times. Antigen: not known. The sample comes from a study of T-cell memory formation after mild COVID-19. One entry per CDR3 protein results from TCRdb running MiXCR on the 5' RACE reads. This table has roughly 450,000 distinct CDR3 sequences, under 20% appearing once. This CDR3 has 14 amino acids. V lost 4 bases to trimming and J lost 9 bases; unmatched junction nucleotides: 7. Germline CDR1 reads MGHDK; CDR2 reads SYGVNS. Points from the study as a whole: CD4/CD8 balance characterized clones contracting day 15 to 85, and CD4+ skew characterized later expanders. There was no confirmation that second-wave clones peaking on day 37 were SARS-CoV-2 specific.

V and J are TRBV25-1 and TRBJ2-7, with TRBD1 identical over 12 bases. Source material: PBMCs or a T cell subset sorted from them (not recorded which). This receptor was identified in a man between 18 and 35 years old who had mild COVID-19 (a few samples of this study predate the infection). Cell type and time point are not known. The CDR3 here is CASSGGTGGFGQYF. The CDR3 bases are TGTGCCAGCAGTGGTGGGACAGGGGGCTTTGGGCAGTACTTC.